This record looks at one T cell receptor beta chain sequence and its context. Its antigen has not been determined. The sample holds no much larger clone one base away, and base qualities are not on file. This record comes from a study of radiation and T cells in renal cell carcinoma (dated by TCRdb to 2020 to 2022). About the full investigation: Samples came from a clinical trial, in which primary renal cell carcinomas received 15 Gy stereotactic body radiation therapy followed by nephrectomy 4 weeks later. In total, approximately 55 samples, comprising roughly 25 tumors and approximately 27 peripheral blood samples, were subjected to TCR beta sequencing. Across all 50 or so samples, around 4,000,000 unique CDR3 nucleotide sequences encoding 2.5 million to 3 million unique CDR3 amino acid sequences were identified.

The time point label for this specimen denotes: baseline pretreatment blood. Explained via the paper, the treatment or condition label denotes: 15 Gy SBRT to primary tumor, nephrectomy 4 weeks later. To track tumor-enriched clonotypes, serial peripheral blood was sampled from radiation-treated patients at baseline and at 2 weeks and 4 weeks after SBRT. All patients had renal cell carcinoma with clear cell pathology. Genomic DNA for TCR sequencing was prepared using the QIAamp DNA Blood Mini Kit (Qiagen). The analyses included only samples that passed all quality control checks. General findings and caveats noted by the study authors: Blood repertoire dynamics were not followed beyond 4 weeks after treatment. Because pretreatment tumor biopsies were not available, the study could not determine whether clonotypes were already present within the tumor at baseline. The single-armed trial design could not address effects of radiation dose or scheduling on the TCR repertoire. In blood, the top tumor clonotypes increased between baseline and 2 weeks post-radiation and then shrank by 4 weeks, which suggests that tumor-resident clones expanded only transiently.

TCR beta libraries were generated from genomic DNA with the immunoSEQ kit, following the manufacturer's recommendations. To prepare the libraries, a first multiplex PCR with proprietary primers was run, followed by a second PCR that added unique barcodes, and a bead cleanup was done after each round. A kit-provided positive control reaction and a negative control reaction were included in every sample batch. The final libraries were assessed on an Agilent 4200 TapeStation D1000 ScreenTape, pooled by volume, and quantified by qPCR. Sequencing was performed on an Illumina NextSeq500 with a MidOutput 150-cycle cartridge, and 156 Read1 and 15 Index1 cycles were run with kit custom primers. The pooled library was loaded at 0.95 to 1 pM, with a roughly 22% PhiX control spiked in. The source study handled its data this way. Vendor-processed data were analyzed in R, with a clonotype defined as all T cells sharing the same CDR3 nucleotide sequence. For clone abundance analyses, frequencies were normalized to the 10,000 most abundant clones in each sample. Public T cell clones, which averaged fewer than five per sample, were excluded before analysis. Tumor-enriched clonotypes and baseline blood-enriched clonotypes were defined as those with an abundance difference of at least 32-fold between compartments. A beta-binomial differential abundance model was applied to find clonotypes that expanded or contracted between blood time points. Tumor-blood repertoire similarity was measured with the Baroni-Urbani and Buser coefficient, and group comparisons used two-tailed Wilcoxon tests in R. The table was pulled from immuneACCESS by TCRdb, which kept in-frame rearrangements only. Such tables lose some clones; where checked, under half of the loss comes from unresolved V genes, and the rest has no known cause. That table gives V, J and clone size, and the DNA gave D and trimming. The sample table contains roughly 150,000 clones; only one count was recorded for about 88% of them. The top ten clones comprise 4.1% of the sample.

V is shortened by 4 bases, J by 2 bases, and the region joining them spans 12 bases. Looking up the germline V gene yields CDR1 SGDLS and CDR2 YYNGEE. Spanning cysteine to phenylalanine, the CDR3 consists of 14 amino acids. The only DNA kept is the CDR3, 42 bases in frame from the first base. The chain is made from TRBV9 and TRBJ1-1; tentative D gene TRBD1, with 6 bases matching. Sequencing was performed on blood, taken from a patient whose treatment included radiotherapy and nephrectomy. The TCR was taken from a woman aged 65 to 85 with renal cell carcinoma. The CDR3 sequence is CASSTRGGNTEAFF. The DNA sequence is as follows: TGTGCCAGCAGCACGCGGGGGGGCAACACTGAAGCTTTCTTT.